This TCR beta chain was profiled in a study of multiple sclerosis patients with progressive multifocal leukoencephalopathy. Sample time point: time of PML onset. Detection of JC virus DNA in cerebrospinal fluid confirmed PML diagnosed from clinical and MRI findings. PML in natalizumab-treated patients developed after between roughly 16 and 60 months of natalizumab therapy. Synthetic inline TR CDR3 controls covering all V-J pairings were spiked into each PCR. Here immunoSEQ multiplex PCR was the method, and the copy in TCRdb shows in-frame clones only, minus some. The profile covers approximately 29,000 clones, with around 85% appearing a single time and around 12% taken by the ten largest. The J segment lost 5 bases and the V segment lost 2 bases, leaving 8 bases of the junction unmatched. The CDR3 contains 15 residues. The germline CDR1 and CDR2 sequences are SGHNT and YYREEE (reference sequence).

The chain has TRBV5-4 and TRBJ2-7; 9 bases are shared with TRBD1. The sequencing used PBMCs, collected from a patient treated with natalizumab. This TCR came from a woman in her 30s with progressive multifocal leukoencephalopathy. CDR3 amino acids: CASSFGGTGLNEQYF. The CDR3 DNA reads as TGTGCCAGCAGCTTCGGAGGGACAGGGCTCAACGAGCAGTACTTC. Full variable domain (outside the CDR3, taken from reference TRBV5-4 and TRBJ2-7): ETGVTQSPTHLIKTRGQQVTLRCSSQSGHNTVSWYQQALGQGPQFIFQYYREEENGRGNFPPRFSGLQFPNYSSELNVNALELDDSALYLCASSFGGTGLNEQYFGPGTRLTVT.